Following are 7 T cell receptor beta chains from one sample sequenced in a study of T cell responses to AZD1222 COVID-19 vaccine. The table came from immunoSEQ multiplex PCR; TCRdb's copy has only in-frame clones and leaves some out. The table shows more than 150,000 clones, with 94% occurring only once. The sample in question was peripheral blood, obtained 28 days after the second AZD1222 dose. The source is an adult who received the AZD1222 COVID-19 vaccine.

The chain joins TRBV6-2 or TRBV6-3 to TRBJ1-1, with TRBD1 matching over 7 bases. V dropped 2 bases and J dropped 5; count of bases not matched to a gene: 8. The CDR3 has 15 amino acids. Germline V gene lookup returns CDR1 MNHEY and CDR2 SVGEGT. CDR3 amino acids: CASSYRGRKETEAFF. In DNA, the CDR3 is TGTGCCAGCAGTTACAGGGGGCGGAAGGAAACTGAAGCTTTCTTT.

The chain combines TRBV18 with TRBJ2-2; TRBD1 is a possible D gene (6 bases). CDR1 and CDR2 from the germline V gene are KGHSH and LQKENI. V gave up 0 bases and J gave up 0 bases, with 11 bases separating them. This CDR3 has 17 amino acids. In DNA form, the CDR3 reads TGTGCCAGCTCACCACCGGAAGCAGGGGCGAACACCGGGGAGCTGTTTTTT. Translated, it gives CASSPPEAGANTGELFF.

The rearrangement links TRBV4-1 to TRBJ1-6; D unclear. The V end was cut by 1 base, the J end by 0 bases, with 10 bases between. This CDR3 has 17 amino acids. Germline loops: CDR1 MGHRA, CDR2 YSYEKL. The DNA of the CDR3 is TGCGCCAGCAGCCAAGGCAGGTTGAGCTCCTATAATTCACCCCTCCACTTT. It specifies CASSQGRLSSYNSPLHF.

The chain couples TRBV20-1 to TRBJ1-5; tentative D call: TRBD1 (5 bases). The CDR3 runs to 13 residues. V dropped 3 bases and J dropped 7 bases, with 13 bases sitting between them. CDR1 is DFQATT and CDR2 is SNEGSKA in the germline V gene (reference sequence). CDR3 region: CSASNEWDQPQHF. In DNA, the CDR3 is TGCAGTGCTAGTAATGAGTGGGACCAGCCCCAGCATTTT.

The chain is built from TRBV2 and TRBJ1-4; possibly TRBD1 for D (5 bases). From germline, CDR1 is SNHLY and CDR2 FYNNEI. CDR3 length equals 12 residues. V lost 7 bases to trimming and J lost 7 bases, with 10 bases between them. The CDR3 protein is CASMDMGEKLFF. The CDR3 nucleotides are TGTGCCAGCATGGACATGGGTGAAAAACTGTTTTTT.

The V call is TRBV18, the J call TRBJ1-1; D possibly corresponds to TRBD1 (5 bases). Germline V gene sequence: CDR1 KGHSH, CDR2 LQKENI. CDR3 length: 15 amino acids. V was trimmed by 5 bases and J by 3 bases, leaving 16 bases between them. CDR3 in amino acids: CASSSTGGMDTEAFF. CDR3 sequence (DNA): TGTGCCAGCTCAAGTACGGGGGGAATGGACACTGAAGCTTTCTTT.

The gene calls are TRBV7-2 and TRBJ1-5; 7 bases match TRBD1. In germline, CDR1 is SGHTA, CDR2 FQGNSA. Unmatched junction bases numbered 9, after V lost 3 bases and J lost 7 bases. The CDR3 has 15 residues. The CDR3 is CASSFETGVRQPQHF. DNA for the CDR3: TGTGCCAGCAGCTTCGAAACAGGGGTTAGGCAGCCCCAGCATTTT.